The 32 T cell receptor beta chains below were found in one sample sequenced in a study of CD8 T cells in ankylosing spondylitis. Broader study findings: What appeared characteristic of ankylosing spondylitis blood was a TCR beta motif of eight highly homologous variants.

MiXCR was run by TCRdb on the 5' RACE reads, yielding one entry per CDR3 protein. The data hold 700,000 to 1,000,000 distinct CDR3 sequences, with about an eighth observed a single time. The antigens of these receptors remain unknown. The sequenced sample consisted of blood, either unsorted or a sorted T cell fraction (not recorded which). The receptors were gathered from a male donor with ankylosing spondylitis.

This clonotype has ten or more counts. The chain couples TRBV20-1 to TRBJ2-5; no reliable D call. Germline values: CDR1 DFQATT, CDR2 SNEGSKA (reference sequence). The CDR3 extends over 12 amino acids. Trimming removed 0 bases at V and 5 bases at J, with 7 bases between. The CDR3 reads CSARDLAETQYF. CDR3 sequence (DNA): TGCAGTGCTAGAGATCTGGCGGAGACCCAGTACTTC.

The rearrangement links TRBV5-1 to TRBJ2-1; tentatively, D is TRBD1 (6 bases). V lost 0 bases and J 10 bases, leaving 26 bases between the germline ends. This CDR3 has 18 amino acids. The germline V gene has CDR1 SGHRS and CDR2 YFSETQ. DNA of the CDR3: TGCGCCAGCAGCTTGGGCGCTGGACAGACCCCTTGGTTTATAGAGCAGTTCTTC. It yields the protein CASSLGAGQTPWFIEQFF.

The chain carries TRBV7-2 and TRBJ1-2, with D perhaps matching TRBD1 (6 bases). V was trimmed by 4 bases and J by 3 bases, leaving 12 bases between them. CDR1 is SGHTA, CDR2 FQGNSA, per germline. The CDR3 has 14 amino acids. CDR3: CASSWAGADYGYTF. The CDR3 DNA reads TGTGCCAGCAGCTGGGCAGGGGCGGACTATGGCTACACCTTC.

This clonotype has just a few counts. V usage is TRBV11-2 and J usage is TRBJ2-3, with 8 positions matching TRBD2. The germline gives CDR1 SGHAT, CDR2 FQNNGV. The CDR3 totals 17 residues. V shed 7 bases, J shed 1 base, and the junction held 13 bases outside the gene matches. The CDR3 DNA is TGTGCCAGCACCCTTAGACCAGCGGGAGCAGGCACAGATACGCAGTATTTT. Translating gives CASTLRPAGAGTDTQYF.

This clonotype was recorded at least ten times. The chain links TRBV10-3 to TRBJ2-7; D is possibly TRBD1 or TRBD2 (5 bases each). The CDR3 runs 15 residues. V lost 6 bases, J lost 0 bases, and 15 bases lay in between. In germline, CDR1 is ENHRY, CDR2 SYGVKD. CDR3 bases: TGTGCCATCAGCCCGGGACCATTCAGCTCCTACGAGCAGTACTTC. Translated: CAISPGPFSSYEQYF.

A few counts support this clonotype. The rearrangement uses TRBV7-9 and TRBJ1-1; D gene uncertain. Germline V gives CDR1 SEHNR, CDR2 FQNEAQ (reference sequence). CDR3 length equals 13 residues. V lost 4 bases to trimming and J lost 7 bases, with 13 bases between them. CDR3 loop: CASSSLGRSEAFF. The CDR3 DNA follows: TGTGCCAGCAGCTCCCTCGGACGGAGTGAAGCTTTCTTT.

In its sample, this clonotype was seen a few times. The chain combines TRBV2 with TRBJ2-2; 10 nucleotides align to TRBD1. The CDR3 runs 15 residues. Germline lookup yields CDR1 SNHLY and CDR2 FYNNEI. J lost 4 bases, V lost 4 bases, and 3 bases had no gene match. The CDR3: CASSVGDRGTGELFF. The DNA for the CDR3 is TGTGCCAGCAGTGTAGGGGACAGGGGCACCGGGGAGCTGTTTTTT.

The chain joins TRBV20-1 to TRBJ1-1, with 8 bases that match TRBD1. The CDR3 is made up of 13 amino acids. The V and J ends lost 4 bases and 1 base, in that order; junction bases with no gene match: 2. Germline V gene sequence: CDR1 DFQATT, CDR2 SNEGSKA (reference sequence). The CDR3 coding sequence is TGCAGTGCTAAGGACAGGGAGAACACTGAAGCTTTCTTT. Translated, it gives CSAKDRENTEAFF.

V is TRBV9 and J is TRBJ2-7; D is perhaps TRBD2 (6 bases). V lost 0 bases to trimming and J lost 0 bases, with 13 bases between them. The CDR3 is 16 residues long. CDR1 is SGDLS and CDR2 is YYNGEE in the germline V gene. The CDR3 DNA follows: TGTGCCAGCAGCGTAGGTATTAGCGGCAGCTCCTACGAGCAGTACTTC. Translated, it gives CASSVGISGSSYEQYF.

The rearrangement links TRBV20-1 to TRBJ2-7, with D tentatively TRBD1 (6 bases). The CDR3 length is 13 residues. Trimming removed 0 bases at V and 7 bases at J, with 13 bases between. CDR1 and CDR2 (germline): DFQATT, SNEGSKA (reference sequence). The CDR3 region has the DNA TGCAGTGCTAGAGATCGACAGGTTGAGGAGCAGTACTTC. This encodes CSARDRQVEEQYF.

This clonotype was seen a handful of times. The rearrangement uses TRBV27 and TRBJ2-7, with 9 bases fitting TRBD1. The CDR3 is made up of 14 amino acids. Germline values: CDR1 MNHEY, CDR2 SMNVEV (reference sequence). The J segment lost 2 bases and the V segment lost 5 bases, leaving 4 bases of the junction unmatched. CDR3 protein: CASSARTGAYEQYF. CDR3 DNA sequence: TGTGCCAGCAGTGCCCGGACAGGGGCCTACGAGCAGTACTTC.

The chain employs TRBV7-2 and TRBJ2-1; 8 bases match TRBD1. This CDR3 contains 15 residues. Germline CDR1 and CDR2: SGHTA and FQGNSA. Trimming cost V 4 bases and J 6 bases; bases outside gene matches: 8. The CDR3 DNA reads TGTGCCAGCAGCTCGCTACCCGGGACAGGCAATGAGCAGTTCTTC. This encodes CASSSLPGTGNEQFF.

Ten or more counts support this clonotype. J is TRBJ2-3 and V is TRBV5-1; 10 nucleotides agree with TRBD2. After removal of 4 bases from V and 3 bases from J, the junction contained 2 bases not matched to a gene. Germline V gene sequence: CDR1 SGHRS, CDR2 YFSETQ. The CDR3 is made up of 14 amino acids. The CDR3 protein is CASSLSGRTDTQYF. The CDR3 nucleotides read TGCGCCAGCAGCCTTAGCGGGAGGACAGATACGCAGTATTTT.

This clonotype was detected only a few times. The chain combines TRBV29-1 with TRBJ2-1, with 11 positions matching TRBD2. This CDR3 contains 17 residues. Trimming took 4 bases from V and 4 from J; bases not matched to a gene: 12. CDR1 and CDR2 (germline): SQVTM, ANQGSEA. This CDR3 reads CSVGIVAGGGFYNEQFF. In DNA, the CDR3 is TGCAGCGTTGGTATTGTAGCGGGAGGGGGATTTTACAATGAGCAGTTCTTC.

The chain links TRBV7-2 to TRBJ2-5, with D possibly TRBD1 on 6 matching bases. The germline V and J ends were trimmed by 1 base and 7 bases, with 13 bases remaining between them. Germline values: CDR1 SGHTA, CDR2 FQGNSA. The CDR3 extends over 14 amino acids. The DNA for the CDR3 is TGTGCCAGCAGCTTAGTTGACAGGCTCGGGACCCAGTACTTC. Translating gives CASSLVDRLGTQYF.

The table lists this clonotype with a few counts. This chain joins TRBV19 and TRBJ2-5; D is unclear. Germline values: CDR1 LNHDA, CDR2 SQIVND (reference sequence). The CDR3 is 16 residues long. V was shortened by 5 bases and J by 4 bases, with 20 bases between the two germline ends. This CDR3 is CASSDRGPRVGETQYF. CDR3 nucleotide sequence: TGTGCCAGTAGTGACCGTGGGCCTAGGGTAGGAGAGACCCAGTACTTC.

This clonotype was seen only a few times. The chain links TRBV7-8 to TRBJ2-7, with D perhaps TRBD1 or TRBD2 (5 bases each). There are 16 residues in the CDR3. In germline, CDR1 is SGHVS, CDR2 FQNEAQ. V lost 3 bases, J lost 0 bases, and 15 bases lay in between. In nucleotides, the CDR3 is TGTGCCAGCAGCTTTCAGTTGAGGGGAATCTCCTACGAGCAGTACTTC. It yields the protein CASSFQLRGISYEQYF.

This clonotype was counted between two and nine times. This chain joins TRBV20-1 and TRBJ1-1, with D unresolved. Germline CDR1 is DFQATT and CDR2 is SNEGSKA (reference sequence). Deletions cut 2 bases from V and 0 bases from J, with 10 bases between. CDR3 size: 14 residues. CDR3 amino acids: CSARILDMNTEAFF. CDR3 coding DNA: TGCAGTGCTAGAATACTCGATATGAACACTGAAGCTTTCTTT.

The chain is built from TRBV7-2 and TRBJ2-5; tentative D call: TRBD2 (5 bases). Germline values: CDR1 SGHTA, CDR2 FQGNSA. The CDR3 totals 15 residues. The germline V and J ends were trimmed by 0 bases and 7 bases, with 15 bases remaining between them. In DNA, the CDR3 is TGTGCCAGCAGCTTAGCTAGATTGGGAGAAGCGACCCAGTACTTC. It yields the protein CASSLARLGEATQYF.

DNA of the CDR3: TGTGCCAGCTCCCAATCCGCAGGGTTGAACACTGAAGCTTTCTTT. Its protein is CASSQSAGLNTEAFF. The rearrangement uses TRBV18 and TRBJ1-1, with a possible D match to TRBD1 (5 bases). This CDR3 contains 15 residues. V lost 6 bases to trimming and J lost 0 bases, with 14 bases between them. Germline values: CDR1 KGHSH, CDR2 LQKENI.

This chain joins TRBV28 and TRBJ2-7; the D is unclear. V shed 4 bases and J shed 5 bases, with 9 bases lying between them. Germline V gene sequence: CDR1 MDHEN, CDR2 SYDVKM. The length of the CDR3 is 12 residues. The CDR3: CASSSSQDEQYF. Here the CDR3 DNA reads TGTGCCAGCAGTTCCTCCCAGGACGAGCAGTACTTC.

This clonotype was counted only a few times. V gene TRBV2 combines with J gene TRBJ2-1; TRBD1 might be the D (6 bases). From germline, CDR1 is SNHLY and CDR2 FYNNEI. This CDR3 has 15 amino acids. Trimming stripped 5 bases from V and 7 bases from J, with 18 bases between. CDR3 DNA sequence: TGTGCCAGCAGTCTGACAGGATCGTACGGTAATGAGCAGTTCTTC. This sequence encodes CASSLTGSYGNEQFF.

There are a few counts of this clonotype. This chain uses TRBV3-1 with TRBJ1-3, with a possible D match to TRBD1 (5 bases). The CDR3 contains 14 residues. Germline assignment: CDR1 LGHDT and CDR2 YNNKEL (reference sequence). Trimming left V 4 bases short and J 2 bases short, with 9 bases between. CDR3 sequence: CASSRLDTGNTIYF. The CDR3 DNA follows: TGTGCCAGCAGCCGCTTGGACACTGGAAACACCATATATTTT.

This clonotype was picked up a small number of times. The chain employs TRBV5-1 and TRBJ2-1; 9 bases fit TRBD1. CDR3 size: 16 residues. Germline-derived CDR1 and CDR2 are SGHRS and YFSETQ. J was trimmed by 4 bases and V by 4 bases; bases with no gene match: 9. DNA of the CDR3: TGCGCCAGCAGCCCTCAAACAGGGGGCCAGTACAATGAGCAGTTCTTC. It specifies CASSPQTGGQYNEQFF.

The sample holds a few counts of this clonotype. The V and J genes are TRBV20-1 and TRBJ2-5; tentative D call: TRBD2 (6 bases). V was trimmed by 7 bases and J by 4 bases, leaving 22 bases between them. The CDR3 length is 15 residues. Germline V gene data show CDR1 as DFQATT and CDR2 as SNEGSKA (reference sequence). CDR3 amino acids: CSVIAARRGRETQYF. The CDR3 nucleotides are TGCAGTGTAATTGCGGCCCGACGGGGGAGAGAGACCCAGTACTTC.

The rearrangement links TRBV4-3 to TRBJ2-3; D unresolved. The CDR3 runs 14 residues. In germline, CDR1 is LGHNA, CDR2 YSLEER. Trimming took 4 bases from V and 2 from J, leaving 10 bases between them. In DNA form, the CDR3 reads TGCGCCAGCAGCCCTCTGGGCTTCACAGATACGCAGTATTTT. It is translated as CASSPLGFTDTQYF.

The V and J genes are TRBV20-1 and TRBJ2-5, with 7 bases fitting TRBD1. Trimming at V came to 1 base and at J to 5 bases, leaving 7 bases not matched to a gene. Germline-derived CDR1 and CDR2 are DFQATT and SNEGSKA (reference sequence). The CDR3 contains 14 residues. The CDR3 region is CSARGMTGLETQYF. CDR3 bases: TGCAGTGCTAGAGGGATGACAGGGCTGGAGACCCAGTACTTC.

In this sample, this clonotype turned up a few times. The CDR3 region has the DNA TGCGCCAGCAGCCAGGGGCTTCGGGACTACACCTTC. Translation: CASSQGLRDYTF. V and J are TRBV4-3 and TRBJ1-2, with a possible D match to TRBD1 (5 bases). CDR1 is LGHNA and CDR2 is YSLEER in the germline V gene. The germline V and J ends were trimmed by 3 bases and 10 bases, with 12 bases remaining between them. This CDR3 region has 12 residues.

This chain connects TRBV29-1 to TRBJ1-2; D not certain. Trimming stripped 7 bases from V and 8 bases from J, with 14 bases between. The CDR3 has 11 residues. Germline V lookup: CDR1 SQVTM, CDR2 ANQGSEA. The chain's CDR3 is CSGAGPRGYTF. CDR3 DNA: TGCAGCGGTGCGGGTCCTAGGGGCTACACCTTC.

This sequence joins TRBV30 and TRBJ2-7; D unresolved. V gave up 3 bases and J gave up 7 bases, with 13 bases separating them. CDR1 is GTSNPN, CDR2 SVGIG, per germline (reference sequence). CDR3 length: 12 amino acids. CDR3 sequence (DNA): TGTGCCTGGAGAAAGGGTTATCTGGAGCAGTACTTC. Translation: CAWRKGYLEQYF.

This chain connects TRBV20-1 to TRBJ2-4, with a weak D call TRBD2 (6 bases). The germline gives CDR1 DFQATT, CDR2 SNEGSKA (reference sequence). Trimming removed 0 bases from V and 8 bases from J, with 14 bases in between. This CDR3 region has 14 residues. This CDR3 reads CSARDAGRGDIQYF. In DNA, the CDR3 is TGCAGTGCTAGAGACGCGGGGCGAGGCGACATTCAGTACTTC.

This clonotype has only a few counts. CDR3 residues: CASSLFSDLDGYTF. As DNA, the CDR3 is TGCGCCAGCAGCTTGTTTTCCGACTTAGATGGCTACACCTTC. The chain joins TRBV5-1 to TRBJ1-2; D gene unclear. The germline V gene encodes CDR1 SGHRS and CDR2 YFSETQ. The germline V and J ends were trimmed by 1 base and 6 bases, with 13 bases remaining between them. CDR3 length: 14 residues. Variable domain in full (rest from reference TRBV5-1 and TRBJ1-2): KAGVTQTPRYLIKTRGQQVTLSCSPISGHRSVSWYQQTPGQGLQFLFEYFSETQRNKGNFPGRFSGRQFSNSRSEMNVSTLELGDSALYLCASSLFSDLDGYTFGSGTRLTVV.